The clone carrying this TCR beta chain is deemed medium-sized. Its antigen is unknown. Building the TCR beta libraries relied on iRepertoire HTBI primers, and CDR3 regions underwent Arm-PCR. MiXCR, applied by TCRdb to the multiplex PCR reads, yields one record per CDR3 protein. Of hundreds of thousands of distinct CDR3 sequences listed, 13% are singletons. V was cut by 2 bases and J by 4 bases, with 21 bases left in between. The CDR3 loop spans 17 amino acids. Per germline, CDR1 SEHNR and CDR2 FQNEAQ (reference sequence). This sample is drawn from a study of regulatory T cells in long-lasting Graves disease. The study's findings and limits: Persistent Graves' patients possessed reduced TCR diversity relative to recently diagnosed ones.

Described time point: newly diagnosed GD, antithyroid drugs for less than 3 months. From PBMCs, RNA was extracted and then used to make the TCR library. These sequences were also reported in another study, on T cells in Graves' hyperthyroidism and ophthalmopathy. That study adds: The HTBI primer set served for first-round RT-PCR of the TCR CDR3. Most expanded thyroid clonotypes above 0.001 recurred in blood.

This specimen was peripheral blood mononuclear cells (PBMCs), taken at new diagnosis, from a patient treated with antithyroid drugs. This receptor was identified in a man aged 25 to 40 with Graves disease. This rearrangement joins TRBV7-9 to TRBJ2-7, with D maybe TRBD1 (6 bases). This chain's CDR3 is CASSLLPGTNSDYEQYF. The DNA of the CDR3 is TGTGCCAGCAGCTTACTCCCCGGGACAAACTCGGATTACGAGCAGTACTTC.